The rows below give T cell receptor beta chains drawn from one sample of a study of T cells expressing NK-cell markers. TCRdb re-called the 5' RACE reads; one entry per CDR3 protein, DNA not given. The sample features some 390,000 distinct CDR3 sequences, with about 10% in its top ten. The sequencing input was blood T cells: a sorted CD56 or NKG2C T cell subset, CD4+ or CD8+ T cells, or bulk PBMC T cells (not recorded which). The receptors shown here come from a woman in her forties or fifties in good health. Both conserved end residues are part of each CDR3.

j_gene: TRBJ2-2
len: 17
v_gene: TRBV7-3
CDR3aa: CASSPTITSGRAGELFF

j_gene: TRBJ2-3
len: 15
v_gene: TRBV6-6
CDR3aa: CASSYMGQSTDTQYF

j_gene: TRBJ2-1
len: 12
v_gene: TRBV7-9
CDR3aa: CASSITGPGQFF

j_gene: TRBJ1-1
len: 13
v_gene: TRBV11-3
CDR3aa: CASSSAGVTEAFF

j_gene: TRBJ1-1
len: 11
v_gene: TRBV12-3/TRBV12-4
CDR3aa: CASSFGGRAFF

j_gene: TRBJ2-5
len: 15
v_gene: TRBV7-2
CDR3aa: CASSLAPPNAETQYF

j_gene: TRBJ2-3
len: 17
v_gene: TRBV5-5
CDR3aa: CASSLGKAGGYTDTQYF

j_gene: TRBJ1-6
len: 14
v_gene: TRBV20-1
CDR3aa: CSARGQGFSSPLHF

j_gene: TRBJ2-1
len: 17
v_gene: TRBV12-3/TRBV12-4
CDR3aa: CASSSSYSGSSYNEQFF

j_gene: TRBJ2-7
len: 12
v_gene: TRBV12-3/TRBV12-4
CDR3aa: CASSGRAYEQYF

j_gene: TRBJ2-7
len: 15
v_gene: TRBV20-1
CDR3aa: CSARDQVGVSREQYF

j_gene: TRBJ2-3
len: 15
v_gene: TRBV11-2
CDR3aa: CASSLSALRTDTQYF

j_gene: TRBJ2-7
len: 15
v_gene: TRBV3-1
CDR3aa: CASSRGAGVTYEQYF

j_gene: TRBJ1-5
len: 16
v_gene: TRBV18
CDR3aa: CASSPPGDLSNQPQHF

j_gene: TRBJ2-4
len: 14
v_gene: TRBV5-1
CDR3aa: CASSLGHVGDIQYF

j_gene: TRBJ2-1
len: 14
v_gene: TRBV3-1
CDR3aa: CASSQVVGGGEQFF

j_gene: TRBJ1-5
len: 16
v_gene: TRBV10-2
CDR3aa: CASSESLDFSNQPQHF

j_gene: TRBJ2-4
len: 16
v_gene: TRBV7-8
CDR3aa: CASSMPAALAKNIQYF

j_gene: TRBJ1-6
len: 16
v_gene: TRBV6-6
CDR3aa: CASSYRAGSYNSPLHF

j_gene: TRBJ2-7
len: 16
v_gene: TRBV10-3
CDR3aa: CAISGPTSVTPYEQYF

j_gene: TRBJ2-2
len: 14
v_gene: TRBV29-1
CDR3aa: CSAAGTGGFGELFF

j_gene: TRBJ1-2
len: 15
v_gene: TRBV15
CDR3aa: CATSRDLEQGGGYTF

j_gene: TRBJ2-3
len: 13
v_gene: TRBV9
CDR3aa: CASSVGPPDHQYF

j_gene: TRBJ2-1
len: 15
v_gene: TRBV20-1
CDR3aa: CSAQLGLGEGNEQFF

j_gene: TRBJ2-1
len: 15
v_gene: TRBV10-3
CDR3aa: CAISEQGVASNEQFF

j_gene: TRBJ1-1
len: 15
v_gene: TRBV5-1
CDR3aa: CASSSDRGRVTEAFF

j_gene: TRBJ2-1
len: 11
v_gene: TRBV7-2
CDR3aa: CASSPIREQFF

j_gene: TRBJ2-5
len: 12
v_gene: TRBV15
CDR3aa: CATSRDGTTQYF

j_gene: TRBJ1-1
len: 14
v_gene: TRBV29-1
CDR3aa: CSVAYRLSNTEAFF

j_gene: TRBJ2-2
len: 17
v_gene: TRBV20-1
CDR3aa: CSARDLRTSGVSGELFF

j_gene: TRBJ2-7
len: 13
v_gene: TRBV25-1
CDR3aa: CASSEGQIYEQYF

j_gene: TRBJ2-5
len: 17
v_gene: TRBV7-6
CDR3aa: CASSVGPPSGIQETQYF

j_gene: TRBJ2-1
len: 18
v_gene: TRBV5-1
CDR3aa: CASSLARTSGRLNNEQFF

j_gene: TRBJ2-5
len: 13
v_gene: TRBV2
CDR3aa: CASSVGDRETQYF

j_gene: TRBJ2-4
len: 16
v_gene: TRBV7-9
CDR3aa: CASSSLAGGGANIQYF

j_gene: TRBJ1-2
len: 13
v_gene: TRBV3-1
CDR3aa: CASSQEQRYGYTF